This TCR beta chain was sequenced during a study of T cells in Graves' hyperthyroidism and ophthalmopathy. The V gene's germline CDR1 is SGHVS and CDR2 FQNEAQ. The CDR3 loop spans 16 amino acids. V shed 1 base and J shed 0 bases, with 12 bases lying between them. This clonotype was recorded a few times. Amplified TCR beta CDR3 regions derived from RNA transcripts. A set of HTBI primers served as the primers for a first-round RT-PCR of the TCR CDR3. TCRdb re-called the multiplex PCR reads through MiXCR, storing one row per CDR3 protein. Of about 640,000 distinct CDR3 sequences detected, 20% appear once; the ten largest clones hold roughly 30%.

This TCR was sampled from a man between 25 and 39 years old with Graves' ophthalmopathy. This chain joins TRBV7-8 and TRBJ1-1; D perhaps matches TRBD1 (5 bases). Sequenced: blood. The CDR3 protein is CASSLGRDFMNTEAFF. The CDR3 DNA sequence: TGTGCCAGCAGCTTAGGCAGGGATTTCATGAACACTGAAGCTTTCTTT.